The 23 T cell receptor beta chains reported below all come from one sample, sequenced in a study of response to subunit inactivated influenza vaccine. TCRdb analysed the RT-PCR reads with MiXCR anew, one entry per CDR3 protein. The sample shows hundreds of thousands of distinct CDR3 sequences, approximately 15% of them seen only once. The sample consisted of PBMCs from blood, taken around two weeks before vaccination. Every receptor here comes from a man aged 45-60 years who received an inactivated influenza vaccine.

CDR3 nucleotide sequence: TGTGCCAGCAGCCGACAGGCTAGCTCTGGAAACACCATATATTTT. It specifies CASSRQASSGNTIYF. This chain uses TRBV9 with TRBJ1-3, with D perhaps TRBD1 (6 bases). Trimming took 4 bases from V and 0 from J, leaving 11 bases between them. Germline lookup yields CDR1 SGDLS and CDR2 YYNGEE. The CDR3 loop spans 15 amino acids. The complete variable domain, with remaining parts taken from reference TRBV9 and TRBJ1-3, reads DSGVTQTPKHLITATGQRVTLRCSPRSGDLSVYWYQQSLDQGLQFLIQYYNGEERAKGNILERFSAQQFPDLHSELNLSSLELGDSALYFCASSRQASSGNTIYFGEGSWLTVV.

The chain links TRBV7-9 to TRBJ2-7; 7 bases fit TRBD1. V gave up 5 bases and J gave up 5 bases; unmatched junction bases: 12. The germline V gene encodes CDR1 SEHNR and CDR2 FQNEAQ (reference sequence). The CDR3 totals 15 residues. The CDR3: CASSPRTGTVNEQYF. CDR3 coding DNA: TGTGCCAGCAGCCCTAGGACAGGTACCGTCAACGAGCAGTACTTC. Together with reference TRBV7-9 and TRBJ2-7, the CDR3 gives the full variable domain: DTGVSQNPRHKITKRGQNVTFRCDPISEHNRLYWYRQTLGQGPEFLTYFQNEAQLEKSRLLSDRFSAERPKGSFSTLEIQRTEQGDSAMYLCASSPRTGTVNEQYFGPGTRLTVT.

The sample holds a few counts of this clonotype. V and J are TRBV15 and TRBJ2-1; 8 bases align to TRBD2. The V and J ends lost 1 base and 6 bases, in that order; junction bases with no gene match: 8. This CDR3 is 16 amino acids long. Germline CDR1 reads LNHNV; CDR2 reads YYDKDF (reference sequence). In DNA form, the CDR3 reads TGTGCCACCAGCAGAGGGGGGCTAGCGGGTTTCAATGAGCAGTTCTTC. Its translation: CATSRGGLAGFNEQFF.

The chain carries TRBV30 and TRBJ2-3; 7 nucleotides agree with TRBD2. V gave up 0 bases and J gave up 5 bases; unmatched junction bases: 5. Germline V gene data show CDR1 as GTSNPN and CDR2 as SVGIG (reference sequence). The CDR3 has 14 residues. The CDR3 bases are TGTGCCTGGAGTGTAGCTAGCGGAATAGATACGCAGTATTTT. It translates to CAWSVASGIDTQYF.

The CDR3 DNA is TGTGCCAGCAGCTTACTCAGCGGGGGGCCCCCAGATACGCAGTATTTT. Amino acid sequence: CASSLLSGGPPDTQYF. This chain connects TRBV11-2 to TRBJ2-3; TRBD2 matches at 9 bases. V was clipped by 2 bases and J by 4 bases; unmatched bases: 7. CDR1 SGHAT and CDR2 FQNNGV come from the germline V gene. CDR3 length: 16 amino acids.

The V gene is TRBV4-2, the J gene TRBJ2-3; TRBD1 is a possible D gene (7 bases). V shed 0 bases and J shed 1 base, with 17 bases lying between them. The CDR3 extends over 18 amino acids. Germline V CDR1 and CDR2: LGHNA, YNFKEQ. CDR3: CASSQDPSGRGGTDTQYF. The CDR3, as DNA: TGTGCCAGCAGCCAAGATCCCTCCGGCAGGGGGGGCACAGATACGCAGTATTTT.

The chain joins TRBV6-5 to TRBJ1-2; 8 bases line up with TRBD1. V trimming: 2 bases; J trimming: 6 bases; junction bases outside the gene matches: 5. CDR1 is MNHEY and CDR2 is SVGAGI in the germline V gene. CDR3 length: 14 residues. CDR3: CASSYDPRGHGYTF. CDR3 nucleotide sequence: TGTGCCAGCAGTTACGATCCCAGGGGGCATGGCTACACCTTC.

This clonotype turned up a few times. CDR3 sequence (DNA): TGTGCCAGCAGCGCTACCGGGACAGTCTATGGCTACACCTTC. This gives the protein CASSATGTVYGYTF. The chain combines TRBV7-8 with TRBJ1-2; 7 bases agree with TRBD1. The CDR3 spans 14 residues. Germline lookup yields CDR1 SGHVS and CDR2 FQNEAQ. Germline trimming cut 5 bases from V and 4 bases from J; bases unmatched to any gene: 7.

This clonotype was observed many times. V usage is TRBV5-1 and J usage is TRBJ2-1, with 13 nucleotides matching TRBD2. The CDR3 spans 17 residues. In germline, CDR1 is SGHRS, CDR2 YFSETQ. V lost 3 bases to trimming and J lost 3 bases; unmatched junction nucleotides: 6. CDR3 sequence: CASSWGTSGTGYNEQFF. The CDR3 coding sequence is TGCGCCAGCAGCTGGGGGACTAGCGGGACCGGCTACAATGAGCAGTTCTTC.

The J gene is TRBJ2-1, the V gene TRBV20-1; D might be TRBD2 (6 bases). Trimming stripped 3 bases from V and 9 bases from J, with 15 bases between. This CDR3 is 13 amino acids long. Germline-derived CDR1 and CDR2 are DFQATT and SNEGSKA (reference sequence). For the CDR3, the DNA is TGCAGTGCTAGCTTGGTAGCGGTGGTTGAGCAGTTCTTC. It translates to CSASLVAVVEQFF.

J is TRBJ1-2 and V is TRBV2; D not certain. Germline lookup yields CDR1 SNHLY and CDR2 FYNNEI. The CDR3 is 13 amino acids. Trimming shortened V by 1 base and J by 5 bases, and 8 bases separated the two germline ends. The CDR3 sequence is CASSEEAPYGYTF. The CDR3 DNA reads TGTGCCAGCAGTGAAGAGGCACCGTATGGCTACACCTTC.

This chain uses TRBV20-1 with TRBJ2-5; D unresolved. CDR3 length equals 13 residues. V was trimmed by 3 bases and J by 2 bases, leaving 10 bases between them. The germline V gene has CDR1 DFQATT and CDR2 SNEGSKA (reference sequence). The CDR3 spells CSASNSLQETQYF. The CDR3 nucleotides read TGCAGTGCTAGTAATTCGCTACAAGAGACCCAGTACTTC.

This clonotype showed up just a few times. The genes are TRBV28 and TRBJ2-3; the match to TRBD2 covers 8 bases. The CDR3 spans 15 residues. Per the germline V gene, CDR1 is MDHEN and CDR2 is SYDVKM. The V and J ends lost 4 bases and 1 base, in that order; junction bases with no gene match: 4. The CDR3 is CASSSPGGGTDTQYF. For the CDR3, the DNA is TGTGCCAGCAGTTCCCCCGGGGGGGGCACAGATACGCAGTATTTT.

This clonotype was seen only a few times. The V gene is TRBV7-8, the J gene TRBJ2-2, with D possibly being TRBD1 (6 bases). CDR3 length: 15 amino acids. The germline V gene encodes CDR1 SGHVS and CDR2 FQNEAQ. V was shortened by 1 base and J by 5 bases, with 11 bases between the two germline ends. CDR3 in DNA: TGTGCCAGCAGCTTAGTCGTAGGGGGAACCGGGGAGCTGTTTTTT. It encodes CASSLVVGGTGELFF.

The CDR3: CASSPLGDISYEQYF. CDR3 sequence (DNA): TGTGCCAGCAGTCCCCTAGGGGACATTTCCTACGAGCAGTACTTC. The chain combines TRBV27 with TRBJ2-7; D perhaps matches TRBD1 (6 bases). V was pared by 5 bases and J by 1 base, with 15 bases between. The germline gives CDR1 MNHEY, CDR2 SMNVEV (reference sequence). This CDR3 contains 15 residues.

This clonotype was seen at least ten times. The CDR3 reads CASSLMGSGSSDTQYF. Written as DNA, the CDR3 is TGTGCCAGCAGCCTAATGGGTAGCGGGAGTTCAGATACGCAGTATTTT. The chain is built from TRBV7-3 and TRBJ2-3; TRBD2 agrees at 9 bases. The CDR3 loop spans 16 amino acids. V gave up 5 bases and J gave up 4 bases; unmatched junction bases: 10. CDR1 is SGHTA and CDR2 is FQGTGA in the germline V gene. Drawing the rest from reference TRBV7-3 and TRBJ2-3, the complete variable domain is GAGVSQTPSNKVTEKGKYVELRCDPISGHTALYWYRQSLGQGPEFLIYFQGTGAADDSGLPNDRFFAVRPEGSVSTLKIQRTERGDSAVYLCASSLMGSGSSDTQYFGPGTRLTVL.

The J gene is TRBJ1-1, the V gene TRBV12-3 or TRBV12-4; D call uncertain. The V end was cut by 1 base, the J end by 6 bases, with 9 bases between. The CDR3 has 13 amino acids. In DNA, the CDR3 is TGTGCCAGCAGTTTAGGGGTGACACCTGAAGCTTTCTTT. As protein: CASSLGVTPEAFF.

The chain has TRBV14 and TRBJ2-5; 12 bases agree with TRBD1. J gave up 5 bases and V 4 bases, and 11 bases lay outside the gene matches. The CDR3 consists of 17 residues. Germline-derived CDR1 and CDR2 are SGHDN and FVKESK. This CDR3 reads CASSRFTGTGGGETQYF. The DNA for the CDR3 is TGTGCCAGCAGCCGATTCACCGGGACAGGGGGCGGCGAGACCCAGTACTTC.

In DNA form, the CDR3 reads TGTGCCAGCAGTGACCTCGGGACCCGTATAAATGAGCAGTTCTTC. It is translated as CASSDLGTRINEQFF. The chain joins TRBV2 to TRBJ2-1, with D perhaps being TRBD1 or TRBD2 (5 bases each). Germline V gene data show CDR1 as SNHLY and CDR2 as FYNNEI. Between the trimmed V and J ends, which lost 3 bases and 7 bases, there was a span of 16 bases. The CDR3 contains 15 residues.

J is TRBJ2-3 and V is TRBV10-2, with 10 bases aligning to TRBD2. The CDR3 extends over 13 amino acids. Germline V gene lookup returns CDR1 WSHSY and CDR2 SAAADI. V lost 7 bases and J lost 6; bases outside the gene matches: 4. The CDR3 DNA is TGCGCCAGCATGCTAGCGGGAGTGGATACGCAGTATTTT. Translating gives CASMLAGVDTQYF.

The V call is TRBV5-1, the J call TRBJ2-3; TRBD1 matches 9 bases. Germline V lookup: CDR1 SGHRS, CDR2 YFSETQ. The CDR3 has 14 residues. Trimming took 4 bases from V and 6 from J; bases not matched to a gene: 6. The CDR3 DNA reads TGCGCCAGCAGCCAGGACAGGGGTTGGGATACGCAGTATTTT. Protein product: CASSQDRGWDTQYF.

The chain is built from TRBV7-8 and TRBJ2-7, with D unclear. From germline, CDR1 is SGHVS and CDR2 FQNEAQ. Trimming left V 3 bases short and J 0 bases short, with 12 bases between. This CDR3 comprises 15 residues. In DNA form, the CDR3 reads TGTGCCAGCAGCTTTGGGAAGTCCTACTCCTACGAGCAGTACTTC. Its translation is CASSFGKSYSYEQYF.

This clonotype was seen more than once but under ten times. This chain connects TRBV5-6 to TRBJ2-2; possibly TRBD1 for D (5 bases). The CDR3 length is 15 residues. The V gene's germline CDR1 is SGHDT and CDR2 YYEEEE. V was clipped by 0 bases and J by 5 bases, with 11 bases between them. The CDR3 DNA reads TGTGCCAGCAGCTTGGGGATGACAGCAACCGGGGAGCTGTTTTTT. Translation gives CASSLGMTATGELFF.